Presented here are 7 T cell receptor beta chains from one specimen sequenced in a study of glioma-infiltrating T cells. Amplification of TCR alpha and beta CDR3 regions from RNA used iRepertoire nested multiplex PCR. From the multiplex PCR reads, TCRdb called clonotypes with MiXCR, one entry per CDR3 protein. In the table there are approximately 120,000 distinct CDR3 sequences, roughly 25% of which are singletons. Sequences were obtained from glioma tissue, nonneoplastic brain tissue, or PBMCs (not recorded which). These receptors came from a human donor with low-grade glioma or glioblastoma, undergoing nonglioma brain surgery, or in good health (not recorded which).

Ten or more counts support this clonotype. In nucleotides, the CDR3 is TGTGCCAGCACCAAGGGACTCGGGGGCACTGAAGCTTTCTTT. This sequence encodes CASTKGLGGTEAFF. The rearrangement links TRBV7-9 to TRBJ1-1, with TRBD1 as a possible D gene (5 bases). Germline lookup yields CDR1 SEHNR and CDR2 FQNEAQ (reference sequence). The CDR3 runs 14 residues. Trimming removed 7 bases from V and 4 bases from J, with 16 bases in between.

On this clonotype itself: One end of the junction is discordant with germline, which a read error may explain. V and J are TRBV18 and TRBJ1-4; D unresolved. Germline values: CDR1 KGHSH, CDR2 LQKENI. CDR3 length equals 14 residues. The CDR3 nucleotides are TGTGCCAGCTCACCCAGCGCCATTAATGAAAAACTGCTTTTT. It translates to CASSPSAINEKLLF.

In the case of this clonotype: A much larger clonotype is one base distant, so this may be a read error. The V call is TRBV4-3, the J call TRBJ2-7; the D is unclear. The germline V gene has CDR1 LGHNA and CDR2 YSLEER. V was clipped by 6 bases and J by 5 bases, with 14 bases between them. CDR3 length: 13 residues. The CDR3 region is CASRQMGGDEQYF. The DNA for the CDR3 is TGCGCCAGCAGACAAATGGGTGGAGACGAGCAGTACTTC.

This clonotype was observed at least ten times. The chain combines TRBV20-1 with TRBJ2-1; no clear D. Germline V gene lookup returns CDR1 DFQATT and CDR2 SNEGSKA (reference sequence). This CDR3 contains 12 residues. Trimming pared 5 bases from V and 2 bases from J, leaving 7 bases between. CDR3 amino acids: CSAFRPYNEQFF. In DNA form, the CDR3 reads TGCAGTGCTTTCCGACCCTACAATGAGCAGTTCTTC.

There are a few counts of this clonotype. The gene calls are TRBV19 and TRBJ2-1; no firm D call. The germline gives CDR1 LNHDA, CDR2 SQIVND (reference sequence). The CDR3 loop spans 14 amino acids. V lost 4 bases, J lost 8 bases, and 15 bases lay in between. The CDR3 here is CASSTSVLFDEQFF. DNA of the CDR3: TGTGCCAGTAGTACCTCCGTCCTATTCGATGAGCAGTTCTTC.

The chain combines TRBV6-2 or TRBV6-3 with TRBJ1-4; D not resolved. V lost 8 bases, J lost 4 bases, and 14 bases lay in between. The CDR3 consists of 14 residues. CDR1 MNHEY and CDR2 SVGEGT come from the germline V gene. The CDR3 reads CASGPRRNNEKLFF. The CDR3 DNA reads TGTGCCAGCGGCCCACGCCGCAATAATGAAAAACTGTTTTTT.

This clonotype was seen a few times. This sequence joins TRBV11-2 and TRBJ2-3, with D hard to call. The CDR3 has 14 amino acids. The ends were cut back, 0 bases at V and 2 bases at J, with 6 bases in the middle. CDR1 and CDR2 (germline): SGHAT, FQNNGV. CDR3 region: CASSLDRNTDTQYF. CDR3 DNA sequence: TGTGCCAGCAGCTTAGACAGGAACACAGATACGCAGTATTTT.